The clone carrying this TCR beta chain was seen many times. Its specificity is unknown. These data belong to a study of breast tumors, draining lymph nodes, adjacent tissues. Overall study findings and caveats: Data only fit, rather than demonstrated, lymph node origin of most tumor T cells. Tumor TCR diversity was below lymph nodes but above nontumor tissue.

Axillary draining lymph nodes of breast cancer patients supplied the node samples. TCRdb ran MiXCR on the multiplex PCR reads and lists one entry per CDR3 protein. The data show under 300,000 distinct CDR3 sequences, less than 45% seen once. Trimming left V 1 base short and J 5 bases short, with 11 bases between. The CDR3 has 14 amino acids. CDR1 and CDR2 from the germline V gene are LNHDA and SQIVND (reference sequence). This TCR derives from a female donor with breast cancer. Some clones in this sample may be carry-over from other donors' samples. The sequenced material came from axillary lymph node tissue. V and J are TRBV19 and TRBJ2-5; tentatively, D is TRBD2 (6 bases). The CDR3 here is CASSIVSSDETQYF. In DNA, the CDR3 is TGTGCCAGTAGTATAGTCTCTAGCGATGAGACCCAGTACTTC.